One sample yielded the 26 T cell receptor beta chains listed below, sequenced in a study of blood T cell repertoires in COVID-19. The table came from immunoSEQ multiplex PCR; TCRdb's copy has only in-frame clones and leaves some out. The table lists 150,000 or so clones, more than 80% of them singletons. Sequenced material: peripheral blood. These receptors originate from a man between 18 and 29 years old with COVID-19, enrolled during active disease.

CDR3 bases: TGCGCCAGCAGCCCAACCTCTAGCGGGAGCTCCTACGAGCAGTACTTC. This gives the protein CASSPTSSGSSYEQYF. V is TRBV5-1 and J is TRBJ2-7; 10 bases line up with TRBD2. This CDR3 region has 16 residues. V gave up 4 bases and J gave up 0 bases; unmatched junction bases: 7. Germline V gives CDR1 SGHRS, CDR2 YFSETQ.

The rearrangement links TRBV4-1 to TRBJ2-7; D possibly corresponds to TRBD1 (6 bases). Germline V CDR1 and CDR2: MGHRA, YSYEKL. CDR3 length: 15 amino acids. Trimming pared 1 base from V and 2 bases from J, leaving 12 bases between. CDR3 coding DNA: TGCGCCAGCAGCCAAGCTCGGACAGAGACCTACGAGCAGTACTTC. Protein: CASSQARTETYEQYF.

The DNA for the CDR3 is TGCGCCAGCAGCTTGGATGGCAGCCAAGAGACCCAGTACTTC. This encodes CASSLDGSQETQYF. J is TRBJ2-5 and V is TRBV5-1; D remains ambiguous. V was trimmed by 0 bases and J by 1 base, leaving 7 bases between them. The CDR3 is made up of 14 amino acids. CDR1 and CDR2 (germline): SGHRS, YFSETQ.

The chain couples TRBV7-8 to TRBJ2-7, with TRBD1 as a possible D gene (6 bases). Looked up from germline, CDR1 is SGHVS and CDR2 is FQNEAQ. This CDR3 contains 14 residues. The V and J ends lost 1 base and 6 bases respectively, with 13 bases between them. The CDR3 protein is CASSLVTQGGEQYF. The CDR3 DNA follows: TGTGCCAGCAGCTTAGTAACACAGGGCGGCGAGCAGTACTTC.

The genes are TRBV19 and TRBJ2-4; D might be TRBD1 (5 bases). This CDR3 spans 12 amino acids. Germline V gene sequence: CDR1 LNHDA, CDR2 SQIVND (reference sequence). V was trimmed by 6 bases and J by 8 bases, leaving 11 bases between them. CDR3 sequence: CASSADRDIQYF. In nucleotides, the CDR3 is TGTGCCAGTAGCGCAGACAGAGACATTCAGTACTTC.

The chain uses TRBV28 and TRBJ2-3; D is perhaps TRBD1 (6 bases). CDR3 length: 17 amino acids. Germline CDR1 and CDR2: MDHEN and SYDVKM. Trimming shortened V by 6 bases and J by 0 bases, and 19 bases separated the two germline ends. The DNA for the CDR3 is TGTGCCAGCAGGGACCTTACACGGACAGTCAGCACAGATACGCAGTATTTT. Translation: CASRDLTRTVSTDTQYF.

The chain couples TRBV2 to TRBJ2-7; a weak D match, TRBD2 (5 bases). Trimming took 6 bases from V and 4 from J, leaving 19 bases between them. The CDR3 is 15 residues long. CDR1 and CDR2 from the germline V gene are SNHLY and FYNNEI. The CDR3 DNA sequence: TGTGCCAGCAGCGGCCTTCGACCCTCGGGGTACGAGCAGTACTTC. This encodes CASSGLRPSGYEQYF.

This CDR3 reads CASSLDSGSSYEQYF. Here the CDR3 DNA reads TGTGCCAGCAGCTTGGATAGCGGGAGCTCCTACGAGCAGTACTTC. The genes are TRBV7-2 and TRBJ2-7; 9 bases line up with TRBD2. The CDR3 has 15 amino acids. V shed 3 bases, J shed 0 bases, and the junction held 3 bases outside the gene matches. Germline lookup yields CDR1 SGHTA and CDR2 FQGNSA. Full variable domain (outside the CDR3, taken from reference TRBV7-2 and TRBJ2-7): GAGVSQSPSNKVTEKGKDVELRCDPISGHTALYWYRQSLGQGLEFLIYFQGNSAPDKSGLPSDRFSAERTGGSVSTLTIQRTQQEDSAVYLCASSLDSGSSYEQYFGPGTRLTVT.

The chain uses TRBV4-1 and TRBJ1-3; no clear D. The CDR3 has 14 residues. The germline V gene has CDR1 MGHRA and CDR2 YSYEKL. V lost 1 base and J 0 bases, leaving 4 bases between the germline ends. The CDR3 nucleotides read TGCGCCAGCAGCCAAGTTCACTCTGGAAACACCATATATTTT. It specifies CASSQVHSGNTIYF.

V is TRBV5-6 and J is TRBJ1-2, with D unclear. Germline V CDR1 and CDR2: SGHDT, YYEEEE. CDR3 length: 13 residues. The germline V and J ends were trimmed by 2 bases and 3 bases, with 8 bases remaining between them. The CDR3 spells CASSFGSHYGYTF. The CDR3 bases are TGTGCCAGCAGCTTCGGGTCTCACTATGGCTACACCTTC.

V is TRBV4-3 and J is TRBJ2-2; no reliable D call. This CDR3 contains 14 residues. Germline values: CDR1 LGHNA, CDR2 YSLEER. V lost 1 base to trimming and J lost 6 bases, with 9 bases between them. CDR3 loop: CASSQGLAAGELFF. The CDR3 DNA reads as TGCGCCAGCAGCCAAGGCCTGGCGGCCGGGGAGCTGTTTTTT.

The CDR3 reads CASSFGTGNYEQYF. In DNA form, the CDR3 reads TGTGCCAGCAGTTTTGGGACAGGGAATTACGAGCAGTACTTC. The rearrangement uses TRBV27 and TRBJ2-7; the match to TRBD1 covers 9 bases. The ends lost 3 bases at V and 4 bases at J; junction bases unmatched: 4. The length of the CDR3 is 14 residues. Per the germline V gene, CDR1 is MNHEY and CDR2 is SMNVEV (reference sequence).

In its sample, this clone was seen once. The V gene is TRBV30, the J gene TRBJ2-1; D unresolved. The V end lost 0 bases, the J end lost 4 bases, and 4 bases lay between the germline ends. Per germline, CDR1 GTSNPN and CDR2 SVGIG (reference sequence). This CDR3 is 12 amino acids long. CDR3 sequence reads: CAWSVGYNEQFF. The CDR3 nucleotides read TGTGCCTGGAGTGTCGGGTACAATGAGCAGTTCTTC.

This clone was counted a single time. The chain recombines TRBV5-4 with TRBJ1-2; TRBD1 agrees at 7 bases. This CDR3 has 15 amino acids. The germline CDR1 and CDR2 sequences are SGHNT and YYREEE (reference sequence). V gave up 2 bases and J gave up 5 bases; unmatched junction bases: 9. The CDR3 region is CASSFQGDRWYGYTF. The CDR3 DNA reads as TGTGCCAGCAGCTTTCAGGGGGATCGATGGTATGGCTACACCTTC.

V is TRBV28 and J is TRBJ2-1; TRBD2 agrees at 10 bases. This CDR3 region has 18 residues. With V trimmed by 8 bases and J by 3 bases, 16 bases remained unmatched. The V gene's germline CDR1 is MDHEN and CDR2 SYDVKM. Written as DNA, the CDR3 is TGTGCCAGCTGGACCTTTAAAAGCGGGAGGGCTAGCTACAATGAGCAGTTCTTC. Translated: CASWTFKSGRASYNEQFF.

This chain connects TRBV11-3 to TRBJ1-1, with unresolved D. Trimming removed 3 bases from V and 1 base from J, with 6 bases in between. This CDR3 spans 13 amino acids. CDR1 is SGHNT and CDR2 is YENEEA in the germline V gene. CDR3 residues: CASSFSTNTEAFF. The CDR3 DNA follows: TGTGCCAGCAGCTTCTCTACGAACACTGAAGCTTTCTTT.

This chain links TRBV5-8 with TRBJ1-1; 8 nucleotides match TRBD1. The CDR3 totals 16 residues. The germline gives CDR1 SGHTS, CDR2 YDEGEE. After removal of 1 base from V and 2 bases from J, the junction contained 7 bases not matched to a gene. CDR3 amino acids: CASSLKRTGSNTEAFF. CDR3 DNA: TGTGCCAGCAGCTTGAAAAGGACAGGGTCAAACACTGAAGCTTTCTTT.

This rearrangement joins TRBV11-3 to TRBJ1-3; D is ambiguous. The CDR3 is 13 residues long. Germline V gene lookup returns CDR1 SGHNT and CDR2 YENEEA. V dropped 2 bases and J dropped 9 bases, with 11 bases sitting between them. The CDR3 nucleotides read TGTGCCAGCAGCTTAACCTACCCGGGCACCATATATTTT. This sequence encodes CASSLTYPGTIYF. Variable domain in full (rest from reference TRBV11-3 and TRBJ1-3): EAGVVQSPRYKIIEKKQPVAFWCNPISGHNTLYWYLQNLGQGPELLIRYENEEAVDDSQLPKDRFSAERLKGVDSTLKIQPAELGDSAVYLCASSLTYPGTIYFGEGSWLTVV.

This clone came up once. The CDR3 sequence: CASSPLTAGVTDTQYF. DNA for the CDR3: TGTGCCAGCTCACCACTGACCGCGGGAGTCACAGATACGCAGTATTTT. This chain uses TRBV18 with TRBJ2-3; 7 nucleotides line up with TRBD2. This CDR3 has 16 residues. With 1 base clipped from V and 2 bases from J, the junction kept 6 bases outside the gene matches. Germline CDR1 is KGHSH and CDR2 is LQKENI.

The rearrangement uses TRBV5-1 and TRBJ2-5, with 9 bases aligning to TRBD1. Germline V gene data show CDR1 as SGHRS and CDR2 as YFSETQ. The CDR3 covers 14 residues. The junction had 6 bases not matched to a gene; V was cut back by 4 bases and J by 5 bases. The CDR3 spells CASSHRDREETQYF. The CDR3 DNA reads TGCGCCAGCAGCCACCGGGACAGGGAGGAGACCCAGTACTTC.

This clone was seen many times. This rearrangement joins TRBV28 to TRBJ2-7, with D maybe TRBD2 (6 bases). Germline lookup yields CDR1 MDHEN and CDR2 SYDVKM. The CDR3 is 15 residues long. V was shortened by 5 bases and J by 3 bases, with 17 bases between the two germline ends. The CDR3 protein is CASSPRRAGIYEQYF. For the CDR3, the DNA is TGTGCCAGCAGTCCCAGGCGGGCGGGGATCTACGAGCAGTACTTC.

The V and J genes are TRBV10-3 and TRBJ2-1; maybe TRBD2 (5 bases). V dropped 3 bases and J dropped 3 bases, with 9 bases sitting between them. The V gene's germline CDR1 is ENHRY and CDR2 SYGVKD. The CDR3 runs to 14 residues. CDR3 loop: CAISDRTVYNEQFF. CDR3 bases: TGTGCCATCAGTGACCGGACTGTCTACAATGAGCAGTTCTTC.

V is TRBV5-8 and J is TRBJ2-7; 8 nucleotides agree with TRBD1. This CDR3 is 14 amino acids long. Germline trimming cut 0 bases from V and 1 base from J; bases unmatched to any gene: 0. Germline V CDR1 and CDR2: SGHTS, YDEGEE. As DNA, the CDR3 is TGTGCCAGCAGCTTGGGACAGGGGTCCTACGAGCAGTACTTC. It yields the protein CASSLGQGSYEQYF.

The V and J genes are TRBV28 and TRBJ2-1, with 8 bases identical to TRBD2. The germline V gene encodes CDR1 MDHEN and CDR2 SYDVKM. The CDR3 runs to 15 residues. V shed 6 bases and J 4 bases; nucleotides not matched to a gene: 8. CDR3 loop: CASSPGTRLYNEQFF. Written as DNA, the CDR3 is TGTGCCAGCAGCCCCGGGACTAGGTTATACAATGAGCAGTTCTTC.

The V call is TRBV28, the J call TRBJ2-5, with 9 bases that match TRBD2. Germline CDR1 is MDHEN and CDR2 is SYDVKM. The CDR3 runs to 17 residues. Trimming at V came to 7 bases and at J to 5 bases, leaving 17 bases not matched to a gene. In DNA, the CDR3 is TGTGCCAGCATTAACCCGGATGGCGGGAGGGCCGAGGAGACCCAGTACTTC. This gives the protein CASINPDGGRAEETQYF.

The CDR3, as DNA: TGTGCCAGCTCACCCAGACAGGGAGGAGAGAACGGCATTCAGTACTTC. This encodes CASSPRQGGENGIQYF. This chain uses TRBV18 with TRBJ2-4, with a weak D call TRBD1 (7 bases). This CDR3 has 16 amino acids. The ends were cut back, 3 bases at V and 9 bases at J, with 21 bases in the middle. In germline, CDR1 is KGHSH, CDR2 LQKENI.